The present T cell receptor beta chain was sequenced within a study of blood T cell repertoires in COVID-19 (dated by TCRdb to 2018 to 2021). Looking at the study overall: Samples from collaborators originated in the United States, Italy and Spain and spanned both the acute and convalescent phases of COVID-19. The prospective study material was composed of cDNA or gDNA derived from T cells, B-cell-depleted T cells, or PBMCs. Deeply sampled blood TCRbeta repertoires from subjects exposed to, actively infected with, or recovered from COVID-19 were included in the dataset. The repertoires were released in a freely available public database meant as a resource for research on the immune response to SARS-CoV-2. Samples came from the ongoing ImmuneRACE study (first 160 participants) plus 1,254 subjects from 6 global collaborators. Nearly every sample came with metadata listing a de-identified subject ID, COVID-19 status, age in years and sex. Where available, HLA class I and class II types were taken from metadata supplied by the sample provider and were not determined by assay-based typing. On the study overall, not on this receptor specifically: Clinical and demographic metadata were provided uncurated, with the amount varying by source and participant.

Compared with germline, V lacks 2 bases and J lacks 5 bases; bases without a gene match: 3. From its cysteine to its phenylalanine, the CDR3 spans 14 amino acids. Here the CDR3 DNA is all that survives: 42 bases in frame from base 1. The CDR1 and CDR2 encoded by the germline V gene are SGHDT and YYEEEE. Whole blood was collected in K2EDTA tubes by collaborating institutions according to the institutions' own protocols. For TCRbeta analysis, collaborators shipped samples in one of three forms: frozen whole blood, isolated PBMCs, or DNA extracted from either of those sample types. The immunoSEQ Assay, a bias-controlled multiplex PCR, was used to amplify TCRbeta CDR3 regions from genomic DNA. As for how the authors treated the data: The number of nucleated cells in each sample was estimated by amplification of reference gene primers within the assay. To quantify the absolute abundance of each unique TCRbeta CDR3 rearrangement, sequence reads were collapsed and filtered. For each sample, productive Simpson clonality was calculated by taking the square root of Simpson's diversity index across productive rearrangements. The immuneACCESS repertoire file appears here via TCRdb, limited to in-frame rearrangements. These files lack a portion of the clones; in checked studies, under half of the deficit traces to unresolved V genes, and the cause of the others is not known. The DNA was the basis for D and trimming; V, J and clone size are from that table. In this sample the table shows approximately 60,000 clones, approximately 84% of which occur a single time. In total, the top ten clones hold about 15% of the sample.

This clone was counted only a few times. Its antigen has not been determined. Base qualities are not at hand, and no much larger clone is one base apart. The receptor was isolated from a man aged 65 to 85 with active COVID-19. Input material: peripheral blood. The chain couples TRBV5-6 to TRBJ2-7, with 11 bases in between that match TRBD2. CDR3 protein: CASSLGSGRDEQYF. Read as DNA, the sequence is TGTGCCAGCAGCTTAGGTAGCGGGAGGGACGAGCAGTACTTC.